Listed below are T cell receptor beta chains from one sample, sequenced in a study of cytomegalovirus exposure and HLA in healthy donors. TCRdb's table, derived via immunoSEQ multiplex PCR, lists solely in-frame clones and lacks some. The table lists approximately 150,000 clones, 75% of them singletons. Sequencing input: PBMCs. The receptors originated from a man in his late teens or twenties in good health and CMV-seropositive. CDR3s include the opening cysteine and the closing phenylalanine or tryptophan. Each record gives: J gene, V gene, CDR3 protein.

TRBJ1-5 | TRBV28 | CASREWQGVNQPQHF
TRBJ1-6 | TRBV6-1 | CASSDYYPLSPLHF
TRBJ2-5 | TRBV7-2 | CASSLNRGGRVETQYF
TRBJ2-1 | TRBV4-2 | CASSPRLAAYNEQFF
TRBJ2-1 | TRBV7-9 | CASSLQGTSGSYNEQFF
TRBJ2-5 | TRBV5-1 | CASRRQGNQETQYF
TRBJ2-2 | TRBV9 | CASSVAVPNTGELFF
TRBJ1-2 | TRBV27 | CASSRQTGRGYTF
TRBJ2-1 | TRBV7-8 | CASSFRDSRVGEQFF
TRBJ1-1 | TRBV6-4 | CASSGEAAEAFF
TRBJ2-3 | TRBV29-1 | CSVNRPSGRTSTDTQYF
TRBJ1-1 | TRBV18 | CASSPPGGNTEAFF
TRBJ2-7 | TRBV28 | CASSLWETGPTYEQYF
TRBJ2-1 | TRBV27 | CASSLIGSYNEQFF
TRBJ1-1 | TRBV21-1 | CASSILRPWQIMNTEAFF
TRBJ2-5 | TRBV7-2 | CASSPFNQETQYF
TRBJ1-1 | TRBV16 | CASSQGGRDTEAFF
TRBJ1-1 | TRBV5-1 | CASSFGQVDTEAFF
TRBJ1-4 | TRBV15 | CATSRPPGLSTNEKLFF
TRBJ2-7 | TRBV28 | CASTDTYEQYF
TRBJ2-3 | TRBV27 | CASSRSGTSPDTQYF
TRBJ2-7 | TRBV19 | CASSIGDRGSYEQYF
TRBJ1-1 | TRBV19 | CASSNPPDRTNTEAFF
TRBJ1-2 | TRBV27 | CASSYWAGADLHNYGYTF
TRBJ1-1 | TRBV28 | CASTPLGGAGTEAFF
TRBJ2-6 | TRBV6-6 | CASSTPLLTGANVLTF